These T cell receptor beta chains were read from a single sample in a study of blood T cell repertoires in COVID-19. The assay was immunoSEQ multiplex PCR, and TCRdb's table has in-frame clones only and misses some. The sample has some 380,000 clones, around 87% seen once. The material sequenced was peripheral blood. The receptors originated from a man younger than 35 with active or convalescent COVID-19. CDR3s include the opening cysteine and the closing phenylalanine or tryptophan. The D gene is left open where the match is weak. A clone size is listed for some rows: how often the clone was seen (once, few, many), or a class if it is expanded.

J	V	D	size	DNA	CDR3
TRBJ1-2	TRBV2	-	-	TGTGCCAGCAGTGAAGACAGGGTGCACTATGGCTACACCTTC	CASSEDRVHYGYTF
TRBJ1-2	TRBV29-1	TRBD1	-	TGCAGCGCGAATCAGAACAGGGGGTTTGGCTACACCTTC	CSANQNRGFGYTF
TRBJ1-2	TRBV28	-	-	TGTGCCAGCAGTTTGGCAGTAAACTATGGCTACACCTTC	CASSLAVNYGYTF
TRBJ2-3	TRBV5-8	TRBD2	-	TGTGCCAGCAGCCGGACTAGCGGGGGACCCACAGATACGCAGTATTTT	CASSRTSGGPTDTQYF
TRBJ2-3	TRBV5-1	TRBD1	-	TGCGCCAGCAGCACCTCCGGGACAGGCCCAGATACGCAGTATTTT	CASSTSGTGPDTQYF
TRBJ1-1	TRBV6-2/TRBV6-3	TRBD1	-	TGTGCCAGCATCCCTCTTCCGGGACAGGGGGCGAGGTACACTGAAGCTTTCTTT	CASIPLPGQGARYTEAFF
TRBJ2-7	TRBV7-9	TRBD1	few	TGTGCCAGCAGGGGGACAGGGGCGTACGAGCAGTACTTC	CASRGTGAYEQYF
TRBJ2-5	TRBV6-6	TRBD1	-	TGTGCCAGCAGGACAGGGGGTCAAGAGACCCAGTACTTC	CASRTGGQETQYF
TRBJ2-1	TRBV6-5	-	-	TGTGCCAGCAGCGCCTCGGGGGGCTCCCACAATGAGCAGTTCTTC	CASSASGGSHNEQFF
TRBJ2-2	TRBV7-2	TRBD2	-	TGTGCCAGCGGGGGGGGCACCGGGGAGCTGTTTTTT	CASGGGTGELFF
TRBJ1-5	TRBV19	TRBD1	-	TGTGCCAGTGCCGGGACAGGGACCAATCAGCCCCAGCATTTT	CASAGTGTNQPQHF
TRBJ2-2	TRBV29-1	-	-	TGCAGCGTTGATAGAGGGCTTTTATCTTTCGGCGGGGAGCTGTTTTTT	CSVDRGLLSFGGELFF